This T cell receptor (beta chain) emerged from a study of blood T cell repertoires in COVID-19 (dated by TCRdb to about 2020). Broadly, across the study: Collaborator samples came from the United States, Italy and Spain and covered acute and convalescent phases of COVID-19. Where HLA class I and class II types were available, the types were taken from metadata supplied by the sample provider, not from assay-based typing. Sample metadata almost always included a de-identified subject ID, COVID-19 status, age in years and sex. Subjects who had been exposed to COVID-19, were actively infected with it, or had recovered from it provided the deeply sampled blood TCRbeta repertoires that made up the dataset. The material from the prospective study consisted of cDNA or gDNA derived from T cells, B-cell-depleted T cells, or PBMCs. The repertoires were released in a freely available public database meant as a resource for research on the immune response to SARS-CoV-2. Samples were obtained from the ongoing ImmuneRACE study (first 160 participants) and from 1,200 or so subjects provided by 6 global collaborators.

Concerning this clone itself: The antigen it recognizes is unknown. A read error may produce the germline difference seen at one junction end.

The immunoSEQ Assay, a bias-controlled multiplex PCR, was used to amplify TCRbeta CDR3 regions from genomic DNA. The published analysis was carried out like this. Within the assay, amplification of reference gene primers was used to estimate how many nucleated cells each sample contained. Sequence reads were collapsed and filtered to measure the absolute abundance of every unique TCRbeta CDR3 rearrangement. For each sample, productive Simpson clonality was calculated as the square root of Simpson's diversity index over productive rearrangements. The table was pulled from immuneACCESS by TCRdb, which kept in-frame rearrangements only. Such tables lose some clones; where checked, under half of the loss comes from unresolved V genes, and the rest has no known cause. That table is the source of V, J and clone size, and D and trimming were worked out from the DNA. The sample table contains fewer than 250,000 clones; only one count was recorded for about four fifths of them. The ten largest make up roughly 6.2% of the sample.

The CDR3, cysteine through phenylalanine, is 15 amino acids long. Only the CDR3 portion is preserved as DNA: 45 bases, with reading frame beginning at the first base. CDR1 and CDR2, per the germline V gene, are SNHLY and FYNNEI. What the research found in general, with its limitations: Clinical and demographic metadata were provided uncurated, with the amount varying by source and participant.

Enrolling through a virtual design, the prospective study's participants ranged in age from roughly 18 to 95 years and lived across 24 United States geographic areas. In the prospective study, cohorts were assigned on the basis of participant-reported clinical history obtained from a screening survey and a study questionnaire. ImmuneRACE Cohort 3 recovered participants were defined by two consecutive negative NP/OP PCR tests, healthcare professional clearance, or symptom resolution. Each participant in the prospective study had whole blood, serum and a nasopharyngeal or oropharyngeal swab collected by mobile phlebotomists. Prospective study participants could optionally give additional blood draws and questionnaires over an approximately two-month period. Before DNA extraction, blood samples from the prospective study were shipped at room temperature or frozen.

The sequence links TRBV2 to TRBJ2-4; 9 bases in the middle match TRBD1. This clonotype originated in a woman between 35 and 50 years old who had recovered from COVID-19. Sequencing was carried out using PBMCs or T cells enriched from blood (not recorded which). At the DNA level, the sequence is TGTGCCAGCAGTCCCACACAGGGGGCGAGAAACATTCAGTATTTC. This encodes CASSPTQGARNIQYF.